These 4 T cell receptor beta chains were all obtained from the same sample, sequenced in a study of CD8 T cells in ankylosing spondylitis. Study outcomes and limitations: Among TCR beta sequences, a motif of eight highly homologous variants appeared characteristic of ankylosing spondylitis blood.

MiXCR, applied by TCRdb to the 5' RACE reads, yields one record per CDR3 protein. The table lists almost 400,000 distinct CDR3 sequences, 20% to 25% of them singletons. Antigens for these TCRs are unknown. Input material: blood, either unsorted or a sorted T cell fraction (not recorded which). These receptors were collected from a male donor with ankylosing spondylitis.

This chain uses TRBV28 with TRBJ1-2, with D unresolved. The CDR3 extends over 12 amino acids. V was pared by 6 bases and J by 1 base, with 6 bases between. Germline V gene sequence: CDR1 MDHEN, CDR2 SYDVKM. CDR3 bases: TGTGCCAGCAGGTCCAATAACTATGGCTACACCTTC. Protein sequence: CASRSNNYGYTF.

The chain is built from TRBV5-5 and TRBJ1-4; D is ambiguous. Trimming shortened V by 6 bases and J by 7 bases, and 10 bases separated the two germline ends. CDR3 length: 12 residues. Germline CDR1 and CDR2: SGHKS and YYEKEE (reference sequence). CDR3 protein: CASKRAGEKLFF. CDR3 nucleotides: TGTGCCAGCAAGCGGGCCGGTGAAAAACTGTTTTTT.

V is TRBV28 and J is TRBJ2-3; TRBD2 matches 10 bases. Germline CDR1 MDHEN, CDR2 SYDVKM. V lost 3 bases and J lost 4; bases outside the gene matches: 4. This CDR3 has 15 residues. The CDR3 coding sequence is TGTGCCAGCAGTTTTCTAGCGGGGGTTCCAGATACGCAGTATTTT. Its translation: CASSFLAGVPDTQYF.

The chain links TRBV20-1 to TRBJ2-7, with a possible D match to TRBD2 (6 bases). CDR1 is DFQATT, CDR2 SNEGSKA, per germline (reference sequence). The CDR3 has 14 residues. Deletions cut 6 bases from V and 2 bases from J, with 17 bases between. CDR3 nucleotide sequence: TGCAGTGCCCCGGTGCCGGGACTGGCCTACGAGCAGTACTTC. This sequence encodes CSAPVPGLAYEQYF.